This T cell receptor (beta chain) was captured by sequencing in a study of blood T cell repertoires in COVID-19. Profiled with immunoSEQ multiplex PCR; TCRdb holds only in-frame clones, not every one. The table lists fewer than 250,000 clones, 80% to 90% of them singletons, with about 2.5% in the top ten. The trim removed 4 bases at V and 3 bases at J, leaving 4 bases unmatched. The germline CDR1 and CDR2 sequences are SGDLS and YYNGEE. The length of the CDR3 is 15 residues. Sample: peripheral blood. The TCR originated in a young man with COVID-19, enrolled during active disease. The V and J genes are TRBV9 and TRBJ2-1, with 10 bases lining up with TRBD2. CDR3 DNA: TGTGCCAGCAGCTTACCTAGCGGGGGCTACAATGAGCAGTTCTTC. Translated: CASSLPSGGYNEQFF.